This is a list of T cell receptor beta chains from one sample in a study of blood T cell repertoires in COVID-19. The method was immunoSEQ multiplex PCR; TCRdb's version includes in-frame clones alone and lacks a portion of them. Of 100,000 or so clones detected, under 90% appear once; the ten largest clones hold roughly two fifths. Material: peripheral blood. Source of these receptors: a man older than 75 with acute or convalescent COVID-19. CDR3s include the opening cysteine and the closing phenylalanine or tryptophan.

j_call | v_call | cdr3_aa
TRBJ2-2 | TRBV28 | CASRGTGVSGELFF
TRBJ2-1 | TRBV5-1 | CASSLAARGLNEQFF
TRBJ1-4 | TRBV5-1 | CASSLRAGQGNEKLFF
TRBJ2-7 | TRBV18 | CASSLTTSRVVSYEQYF
TRBJ2-3 | TRBV24-1 | CATSDAGSDSTDTQYF
TRBJ1-2 | TRBV6-1 | CASSEYNWAYGYTF
TRBJ1-1 | TRBV29-1 | CSVAGQGAGEAFF
TRBJ2-1 | TRBV4-3 | CASSQDLSGNEQFF
TRBJ2-5 | TRBV18 | CASSPEEETQYF
TRBJ2-2 | TRBV7-9 | CASSSPGLAGSGELFF